This entry lists 14 T cell receptor beta chains sequenced from one sample in a study of early T cells in non-severe SARS-CoV-2 infection. TCRdb ran MiXCR on the 5' RACE reads and lists one entry per CDR3 protein. The sample lists about 98,000 distinct CDR3 sequences; roughly 11% were seen once. The sequenced sample consisted of whole blood. The receptors here all came from an adult who was a healthcare worker with PCR-confirmed SARS-CoV-2 infection or an uninfected control (not recorded which).

The chain links TRBV30 to TRBJ1-1; no reliable D call. This CDR3 has 13 amino acids. The V gene's germline CDR1 is GTSNPN and CDR2 SVGIG (reference sequence). V lost 0 bases to trimming and J lost 6 bases, with 11 bases between them. The CDR3 loop is CAWSVHKRAEAFF. In DNA form, the CDR3 reads TGTGCCTGGAGTGTACACAAGCGCGCTGAAGCTTTCTTT.

The V call is TRBV29-1, the J call TRBJ1-1, with 8 bases fitting TRBD1. The V segment lost 6 bases and the J segment 1 base; nucleotides outside the gene matches: 10. Looked up from germline, CDR1 is SQVTM and CDR2 is ANQGSEA. The CDR3 totals 15 residues. CDR3 DNA: TGCAGCGTCCGGGCCCCCGGGACAGGGAACACTGAAGCTTTCTTT. This sequence encodes CSVRAPGTGNTEAFF.

This clonotype was found many times. The chain joins TRBV11-2 to TRBJ1-5; 9 bases match TRBD1. There are 14 residues in the CDR3. CDR1 is SGHAT and CDR2 is FQNNGV in the germline V gene. J lost 7 bases, V lost 5 bases, and 6 bases had no gene match. The CDR3 sequence: CASSQGQGRQPQHF. The DNA of the CDR3 is TGTGCCAGCAGCCAGGGACAGGGTCGACAGCCCCAGCATTTT. The entire variable domain, with the rest obtained from reference TRBV11-2 and TRBJ1-5, is as follows: EAGVAQSPRYKIIEKRQSVAFWCNPISGHATLYWYQQILGQGPKLLIQFQNNGVVDDSQLPKDRFSAERLKGVDSTLKIQPAKLEDSAVYLCASSQGQGRQPQHFGDGTRLSIL.

This clonotype was detected only a few times. The V gene is TRBV7-9, the J gene TRBJ2-1, with TRBD2 matching 11 bases. The J segment lost 5 bases and the V segment lost 5 bases, leaving 2 bases of the junction unmatched. The CDR3 sequence is 14 residues long. From germline, CDR1 is SEHNR and CDR2 FQNEAQ (reference sequence). CDR3 sequence (DNA): TGTGCCAGCAGCGGGACTAGCGGAAACAATGAGCAGTTCTTC. It encodes CASSGTSGNNEQFF.

In its sample, this clonotype was seen a few times. This sequence joins TRBV11-3 and TRBJ2-7; 7 nucleotides match TRBD1. Germline V lookup: CDR1 SGHNT, CDR2 YENEEA. The CDR3 runs 14 residues. The V segment lost 1 base and the J segment 3 bases; nucleotides outside the gene matches: 3. DNA of the CDR3: TGTGCCAGCAGCTTAGGGGACAGCCACTACGAGCAGTACTTC. Translation: CASSLGDSHYEQYF.

This clonotype turned up a few times. The CDR3 loop reads CASSQGGSNEKLFF. As DNA, the CDR3 is TGCGCCAGCAGCCAGGGGGGGTCTAATGAAAAACTGTTTTTT. V usage is TRBV4-1 and J usage is TRBJ1-4; weak D call: TRBD1 (5 bases). Trimming left V 3 bases short and J 3 bases short, with 8 bases between. Germline V CDR1 and CDR2: MGHRA, YSYEKL. This CDR3 spans 14 amino acids.

The V gene is TRBV10-1, the J gene TRBJ1-2; a possible D gene is TRBD1 (6 bases). The CDR3 runs 15 residues. The V end was cut by 2 bases, the J end by 5 bases, with 15 bases between. Germline CDR1 and CDR2: WNHNN and SYGVQD (reference sequence). The CDR3 region is CASSETTDSFYGYTF. DNA for the CDR3: TGCGCCAGCAGTGAGACAACGGACAGCTTTTATGGCTACACCTTC.

The chain employs TRBV9 and TRBJ2-7; D is perhaps TRBD1 (5 bases). Germline values: CDR1 SGDLS, CDR2 YYNGEE. The CDR3 covers 14 residues. V was cut by 0 bases and J by 2 bases, with 9 bases left in between. This CDR3 is CASSVEGRAYEQYF. The CDR3 bases are TGTGCCAGCAGCGTAGAGGGCAGGGCCTACGAGCAGTACTTC.

This clonotype showed up many times. The J gene is TRBJ2-4, the V gene TRBV29-1, with no clear D. CDR3 length: 12 residues. CDR1 SQVTM and CDR2 ANQGSEA come from the germline V gene. V was clipped by 7 bases and J by 5 bases, with 12 bases between them. DNA for the CDR3: TGCAGCGCCCGACCGGTAGAAAACATTCAGTACTTC. It translates to CSARPVENIQYF.

The chain couples TRBV11-2 to TRBJ1-4; TRBD1 agrees at 8 bases. This CDR3 is 13 amino acids long. The ends lost 1 base at V and 15 bases at J; junction bases unmatched: 7. Per the germline V gene, CDR1 is SGHAT and CDR2 is FQNNGV. The CDR3 sequence: CASSLGQGRIMFF. The CDR3 DNA sequence: TGTGCCAGCAGCTTAGGACAGGGGCGGATTATGTTTTTT.

A few counts support this clonotype. V is TRBV7-3 and J is TRBJ2-7; tentative D call: TRBD2 (6 bases). The CDR3 runs to 16 residues. Germline V gene data show CDR1 as SGHTA and CDR2 as FQGTGA. The V end was cut by 3 bases, the J end by 0 bases, with 15 bases between. This CDR3 reads CASSLGPFGSSYEQYF. The CDR3 DNA follows: TGTGCCAGCAGCTTGGGACCTTTCGGGAGCTCCTACGAGCAGTACTTC.

This clonotype came up a few times. The rearrangement joins TRBV20-1 to TRBJ2-6; D remains unclear. The germline gives CDR1 DFQATT, CDR2 SNEGSKA (reference sequence). This CDR3 has 15 amino acids. Trimming shortened V by 0 bases and J by 2 bases, and 8 bases separated the two germline ends. The CDR3 loop is CSARDRAAGANVLTF. As DNA, the CDR3 is TGCAGTGCTAGAGATCGGGCAGCTGGGGCCAACGTCCTGACTTTC.

This chain uses TRBV6-1 with TRBJ2-2; 7 bases map to TRBD1. This CDR3 region has 15 residues. Germline-derived CDR1 and CDR2 are MNHNS and SASEGT. V dropped 7 bases and J dropped 0; count of bases not matched to a gene: 5. The CDR3 is CASKGTAPNTGELFF. CDR3 sequence (DNA): TGTGCCAGCAAGGGGACAGCCCCGAACACCGGGGAGCTGTTTTTT.

The chain is built from TRBV7-9 and TRBJ2-5; D ambiguous. V was cut by 0 bases and J by 2 bases, with 7 bases left in between. The germline CDR1 and CDR2 sequences are SEHNR and FQNEAQ (reference sequence). The CDR3 is 14 amino acids. The CDR3 reads CASSLAVLQETQYF. The CDR3 DNA sequence: TGTGCCAGCAGCTTAGCGGTCCTTCAAGAGACCCAGTACTTC.